One and the same sample provided the 5 T cell receptor beta chains below, sequenced in a study of blood T cell repertoires in COVID-19. The data were produced by immunoSEQ multiplex PCR, yet TCRdb's version contains in-frame clones alone and is incomplete. The table records tens of thousands of clones, 83% of them present only once. The sample taken for sequencing was peripheral blood. The receptors come from a man aged 55 to 70 with active COVID-19.

The chain combines TRBV7-2 with TRBJ2-3, with 13 positions matching TRBD2. In germline, CDR1 is SGHTA, CDR2 FQGNSA. V trimming: 3 bases; J trimming: 2 bases; junction bases outside the gene matches: 2. The CDR3 runs to 16 residues. This CDR3 is CASSLGTSGATDTQYF. In nucleotides, the CDR3 is TGTGCCAGCAGCTTGGGGACTAGCGGGGCCACAGATACGCAGTATTTT.

The V gene is TRBV6-5, the J gene TRBJ1-3; 11 bases are shared with TRBD1. CDR1 and CDR2 (germline): MNHEY, SVGAGI. The CDR3 is made up of 15 amino acids. With 6 bases clipped from V and 3 bases from J, the junction kept 4 bases outside the gene matches. CDR3 loop: CASRADRGHGNTIYF. In DNA, the CDR3 is TGTGCCAGCAGAGCGGACAGGGGGCATGGAAACACCATATATTTT.

V and J are TRBV5-1 and TRBJ1-3, with 11 bases matching TRBD1. Unmatched junction bases numbered 4, after V lost 4 bases and J lost 4 bases. The CDR3 is 15 residues long. Germline V gene data show CDR1 as SGHRS and CDR2 as YFSETQ. CDR3 amino acids: CASSPWTGGGNTIYF. The CDR3 DNA is TGCGCCAGCAGCCCCTGGACAGGGGGCGGAAACACCATATATTTT. The full variable domain, its missing parts supplied by reference TRBV5-1 and TRBJ1-3, is KAGVTQTPRYLIKTRGQQVTLSCSPISGHRSVSWYQQTPGQGLQFLFEYFSETQRNKGNFPGRFSGRQFSNSRSEMNVSTLELGDSALYLCASSPWTGGGNTIYFGEGSWLTVV.

CDR3 in DNA: TGTGCCAGCAGCGCCCTGACTAGCGGGAGGGCCGCTGAGCAGTTCTTC. It yields the protein CASSALTSGRAAEQFF. V is TRBV7-2 and J is TRBJ2-1; 14 bases align to TRBD2. The CDR3 is 16 amino acids. CDR1 is SGHTA, CDR2 FQGNSA, per germline. V gave up 5 bases and J gave up 9 bases; unmatched junction bases: 9.

This rearrangement joins TRBV28 to TRBJ1-5, with 7 bases aligning to TRBD1. CDR1 is MDHEN and CDR2 is SYDVKM in the germline V gene. The V and J ends lost 7 bases and 3 bases, in that order; junction bases with no gene match: 12. The CDR3 is 16 amino acids. The CDR3 is CASTSFLQGFNQPQHF. The CDR3 DNA reads TGTGCCAGCACCAGTTTCCTACAGGGGTTCAATCAGCCCCAGCATTTT.